The TCR beta chain described here comes from a study of shared clonotypes between healthy human individuals. Using immunoSEQ multiplex PCR, the repertoire was profiled, and TCRdb retains in-frame clones only, with some absent. The sample includes hundreds of thousands of clones, 80% to 90% of them seen just once. The CDR3 length is 14 residues. CDR1 and CDR2 (germline): SGHTA, FQGNSA. Trimming removed 4 bases at V and 0 bases at J, with 9 bases between. Source material: memory CD8+ T cells sorted from blood. The subset denotes: CD45RO+ cells pooled with CCR7-negative TemRA cells. V and J are TRBV7-2 and TRBJ1-1, with D possibly matching TRBD1 (5 bases). The clonotype originates from a man aged 18 to 29 in good health. The CDR3 sequence is CASSYSTVNTEAFF. The CDR3 DNA sequence: TGTGCCAGCAGCTACTCGACAGTGAACACTGAAGCTTTCTTT.